This T cell receptor beta chain stems from a study of memory CD4+ T cells and cytomegalovirus serostatus. Study-wide results and limits: Suggested: most of the CMV-linked TCR signature lies in CD4+ memory cells. Each of roughly 65 CMV-associated TCRbeta sequences occurred in one to five individuals.

Data came from immunoSEQ multiplex PCR; TCRdb stores just in-frame clones and leaves some out. This sample has roughly 50,000 clones, with around 76% found just once. This CDR3 has 13 amino acids. The sort gate was single viable CD3+CD4+CD8-CD45RO+ cells for memory CD4+ T cells. CD4+ T cells were isolated by positive magnetic selection. As regards this clone: The antigen remains unidentified.

The sequencing sample was made of memory CD4+ T cells from blood. The receptor's source is an adult in good health and CMV-seronegative. The rearrangement links TRBV21-1 to TRBJ1-1; the D call of TRBD1 is as the table states it, not checked on the DNA. TRBV21-1 is listed as a pseudogene. This CDR3 is CASSQGKNTEAFF. For the CDR3, the DNA is TGTGCCAGCAGCCAGGGTAAGAACACTGAAGCTTTCTTT.